Given below is one T cell receptor beta chain in context. Its antigen is not identified. The source of the sample is a study of blood T cells in healthy people across ages. Study-level points and caveats: Unsorted PBMCs ruled out conclusive naive versus antigen-experienced comparison.

Trimming removed 8 bases from V and 7 bases from J; junction bases left unmatched: 10. This CDR3 has 13 amino acids. Germline CDR1 and CDR2: MNHEY and SMNVEV (reference sequence). The use of a sample-barcoded 5' primer and a J-beta primer mix characterized a second PCR of roughly 6 to 11 cycles. TCRdb analysed the 5' RACE reads with MiXCR anew, one entry per CDR3 protein. The data hold 850,000 to 1,000,000 distinct CDR3 sequences, with 45% to 50% observed a single time. Caucasian, healthy and from Russia, the donors were aged between roughly 6 and 95. The V gene is TRBV27, the J gene TRBJ2-7, with 8 nucleotides matching TRBD1. This sequence originates from a young man in good health. The sample consisted of blood. As DNA, the CDR3 is TGTGCCAGCTCCCAGACAGGGGTGAGTGAGCAGTACTTC. It yields the protein CASSQTGVSEQYF.